This TCR beta chain was documented in a study of PD-L1 blockade in urothelial cancer. For the study at large: Twenty-five of 29 patients were males with bladder-origin urothelial cancer. Counts from blood samples showed a median of roughly 150,000 T cells. Analysis of blood occurred 3 weeks (second dose) and 6 weeks after treatment start.

Deletions cut 0 bases from V and 0 bases from J, with 12 bases between. The CDR3 has 16 residues. Per the germline V gene, CDR1 is MGHRA and CDR2 is YSYEKL. Sample time point: peripheral blood 6 weeks after treatment start. The assay was immunoSEQ multiplex PCR, and TCRdb's table has in-frame clones only and misses some. The sample carries some 120,000 clones, roughly 89% recorded once. In the case of this clone: Its antigen is not identified.

Findings and limits, study-wide: Pretreatment TCR clonality in blood under the median foretold superior survival.

The source of this sequence is a man in his 60s with urothelial cancer. The V call is TRBV4-1, the J call TRBJ2-7, with D possibly matching TRBD2 (6 bases). Source: PBMCs, taken around atezolizumab (anti-PD-L1) treatment. The CDR3 here is CASSQEGGAPSYEQYF. The CDR3 bases are TGCGCCAGCAGCCAAGAGGGCGGGGCGCCCTCCTACGAGCAGTACTTC.